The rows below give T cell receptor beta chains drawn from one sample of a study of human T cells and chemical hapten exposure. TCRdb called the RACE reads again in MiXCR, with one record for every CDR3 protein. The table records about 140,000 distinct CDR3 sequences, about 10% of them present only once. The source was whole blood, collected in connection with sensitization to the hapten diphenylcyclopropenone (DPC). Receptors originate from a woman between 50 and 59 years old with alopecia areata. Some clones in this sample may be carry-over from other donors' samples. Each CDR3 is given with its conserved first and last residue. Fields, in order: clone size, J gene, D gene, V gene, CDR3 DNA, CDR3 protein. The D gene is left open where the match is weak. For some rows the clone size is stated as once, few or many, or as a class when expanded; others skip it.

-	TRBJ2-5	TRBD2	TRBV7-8	TGTGCCAGCAGCTCTCATCGGCGGGAGGAAGAGACCCAGTACTTC	CASSSHRREEETQYF
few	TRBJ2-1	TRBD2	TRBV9	TGTGCCAGCAGCCCCCAGGGGACTAGCGGTAACAATGAGCAGTTCTTC	CASSPQGTSGNNEQFF
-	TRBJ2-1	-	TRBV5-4	TGTGCCAGCAGCCGGACTATCCTTAGCAACAATGAGCAGTTCTTC	CASSRTILSNNEQFF
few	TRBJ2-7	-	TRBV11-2	TGTGCCAGCAGCTCTGTAGCTACAGGACGCTACGAGCAGTACTTC	CASSSVATGRYEQYF
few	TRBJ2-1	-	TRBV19	TGTGCCAGTAGTATGAGGGTGAATGAGCAGTTCTTC	CASSMRVNEQFF
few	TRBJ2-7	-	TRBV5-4	TGTGCCAGCAGCGTGACAGGACGCTTCTCCTACGAGCAGTACTTC	CASSVTGRFSYEQYF
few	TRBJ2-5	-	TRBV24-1	TGTGCCACCAGTGATTTCGGAAACCAAGAGACCCAGTACTTC	CATSDFGNQETQYF
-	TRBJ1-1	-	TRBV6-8	TGTGCCAGCCTGGTACACAGTGTGAACACTGAAGCTTTCTTT	CASLVHSVNTEAFF
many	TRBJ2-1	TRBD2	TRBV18	TGTGCCAGCTCACCACTTCCCGGGACTAGCGGGAGTAATGAGCAGTTCTTC	CASSPLPGTSGSNEQFF
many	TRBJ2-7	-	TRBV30	TGTGCCTGGACCGGACAGCTCCTCGGGGAGCAGTACTTC	CAWTGQLLGEQYF
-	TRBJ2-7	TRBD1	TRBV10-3	TGTGCCACGGGACAGGGGTCCCACGAGCAGTACTTC	CATGQGSHEQYF
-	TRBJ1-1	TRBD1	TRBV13	TGTGCCAGCAGCTTAAGCCCGGGACAGTTGGGAGGAGGCTCGAACACTGAAGCTTTCTTT	CASSLSPGQLGGGSNTEAFF
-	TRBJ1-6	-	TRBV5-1	TGCGCCAGCAGCTTGGAAGGGCAGGGGAATTCACCCCTCCACTTT	CASSLEGQGNSPLHF
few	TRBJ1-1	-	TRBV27	TGTGCCAGCAGTTTGTGGGGGGAAGGAAACACTGAAGCTTTCTTT	CASSLWGEGNTEAFF
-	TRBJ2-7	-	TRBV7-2	TGTGCCAGCAGCTTAGGTAGTAGCACCCACGAGCAGTACTTC	CASSLGSSTHEQYF
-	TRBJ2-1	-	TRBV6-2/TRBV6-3	TGTGCCAGCAGTTACCTCCGGGAGTTAGTTCATGAGCAGTTCTTC	CASSYLRELVHEQFF
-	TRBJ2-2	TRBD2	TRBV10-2	TGCGCCAGCAGTCCCAATCTAGCGGGAAACACCGGGGAGCTGTTTTTT	CASSPNLAGNTGELFF
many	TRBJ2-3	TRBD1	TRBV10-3	TGTGCCATCGGGACAGGGGGCCGGACAGATACGCAGTATTTT	CAIGTGGRTDTQYF
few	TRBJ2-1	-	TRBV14	TGTGCCAGCAGCCAAGAAGGGGGGCAGTTCTTC	CASSQEGGQFF
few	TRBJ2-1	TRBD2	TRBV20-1	TGCAGTGCTAGATTCGCGGGAGGGCAGAGTAATGAGCAGTTCTTC	CSARFAGGQSNEQFF
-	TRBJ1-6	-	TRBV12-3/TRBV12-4	TGTGCCAGCAGCCAAAATTCACCCCTCCACTTT	CASSQNSPLHF
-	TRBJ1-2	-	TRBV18	TGTGCCAGCTCACCATCCCAGGGGCGAGGGAACTATGGCTACACCTTC	CASSPSQGRGNYGYTF
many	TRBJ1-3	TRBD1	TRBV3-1	TGTGCCAGCGGGTACAGGGGGCGCATCGGAAACACCATATATTTT	CASGYRGRIGNTIYF
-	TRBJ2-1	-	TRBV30	TGTGCCTGGAGTGTCGGCGGGATTTACAATGAGCAGTTCTTC	CAWSVGGIYNEQFF
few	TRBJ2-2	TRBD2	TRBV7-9	TGTGCCAGCAGCTCCGGGACTACGAGGAACACCGGGGAGCTGTTTTTT	CASSSGTTRNTGELFF
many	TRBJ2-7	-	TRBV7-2	TGTGCCAGCAGCTTACGACAGTCCTACGAGCAGTACTTC	CASSLRQSYEQYF
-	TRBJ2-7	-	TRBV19	TGTGCCAGTAGTATAGGTCACTCCTACGAGCAGTACTTC	CASSIGHSYEQYF
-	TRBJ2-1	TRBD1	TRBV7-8	TGTGCCAGCAGTCACACAGGGGCGAAGGGGAACAATGAGCAGTTCTTC	CASSHTGAKGNNEQFF
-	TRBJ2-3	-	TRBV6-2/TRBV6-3	TGTGCCAGCAGTTACTCAAACAGGGATATTCCAGATACGCAGTATTTT	CASSYSNRDIPDTQYF